This T cell receptor beta chain was found in a study of technical replicates of blood from a few donors. Germline assignment: CDR1 SGHNT and CDR2 YYREEE (reference sequence). This CDR3 is 13 amino acids long. Trimming shortened V by 0 bases and J by 1 base, and 3 bases separated the two germline ends. This table comes from immunoSEQ multiplex PCR, and its TCRdb copy is limited to in-frame clones, with some not included. The sample records 66,000 or so clones, roughly 90% being singletons. This clone was counted a single time. The sequence was collected from a human donor in good health. Some clones in this sample may be carry-over from other donors' samples. Sequenced input: PBMCs. The gene calls are TRBV5-4 and TRBJ2-3; D remains unclear. The CDR3 nucleotides are TGTGCCAGCAGCTTGGCCGGCACAGATACGCAGTATTTT. Residues: CASSLAGTDTQYF.